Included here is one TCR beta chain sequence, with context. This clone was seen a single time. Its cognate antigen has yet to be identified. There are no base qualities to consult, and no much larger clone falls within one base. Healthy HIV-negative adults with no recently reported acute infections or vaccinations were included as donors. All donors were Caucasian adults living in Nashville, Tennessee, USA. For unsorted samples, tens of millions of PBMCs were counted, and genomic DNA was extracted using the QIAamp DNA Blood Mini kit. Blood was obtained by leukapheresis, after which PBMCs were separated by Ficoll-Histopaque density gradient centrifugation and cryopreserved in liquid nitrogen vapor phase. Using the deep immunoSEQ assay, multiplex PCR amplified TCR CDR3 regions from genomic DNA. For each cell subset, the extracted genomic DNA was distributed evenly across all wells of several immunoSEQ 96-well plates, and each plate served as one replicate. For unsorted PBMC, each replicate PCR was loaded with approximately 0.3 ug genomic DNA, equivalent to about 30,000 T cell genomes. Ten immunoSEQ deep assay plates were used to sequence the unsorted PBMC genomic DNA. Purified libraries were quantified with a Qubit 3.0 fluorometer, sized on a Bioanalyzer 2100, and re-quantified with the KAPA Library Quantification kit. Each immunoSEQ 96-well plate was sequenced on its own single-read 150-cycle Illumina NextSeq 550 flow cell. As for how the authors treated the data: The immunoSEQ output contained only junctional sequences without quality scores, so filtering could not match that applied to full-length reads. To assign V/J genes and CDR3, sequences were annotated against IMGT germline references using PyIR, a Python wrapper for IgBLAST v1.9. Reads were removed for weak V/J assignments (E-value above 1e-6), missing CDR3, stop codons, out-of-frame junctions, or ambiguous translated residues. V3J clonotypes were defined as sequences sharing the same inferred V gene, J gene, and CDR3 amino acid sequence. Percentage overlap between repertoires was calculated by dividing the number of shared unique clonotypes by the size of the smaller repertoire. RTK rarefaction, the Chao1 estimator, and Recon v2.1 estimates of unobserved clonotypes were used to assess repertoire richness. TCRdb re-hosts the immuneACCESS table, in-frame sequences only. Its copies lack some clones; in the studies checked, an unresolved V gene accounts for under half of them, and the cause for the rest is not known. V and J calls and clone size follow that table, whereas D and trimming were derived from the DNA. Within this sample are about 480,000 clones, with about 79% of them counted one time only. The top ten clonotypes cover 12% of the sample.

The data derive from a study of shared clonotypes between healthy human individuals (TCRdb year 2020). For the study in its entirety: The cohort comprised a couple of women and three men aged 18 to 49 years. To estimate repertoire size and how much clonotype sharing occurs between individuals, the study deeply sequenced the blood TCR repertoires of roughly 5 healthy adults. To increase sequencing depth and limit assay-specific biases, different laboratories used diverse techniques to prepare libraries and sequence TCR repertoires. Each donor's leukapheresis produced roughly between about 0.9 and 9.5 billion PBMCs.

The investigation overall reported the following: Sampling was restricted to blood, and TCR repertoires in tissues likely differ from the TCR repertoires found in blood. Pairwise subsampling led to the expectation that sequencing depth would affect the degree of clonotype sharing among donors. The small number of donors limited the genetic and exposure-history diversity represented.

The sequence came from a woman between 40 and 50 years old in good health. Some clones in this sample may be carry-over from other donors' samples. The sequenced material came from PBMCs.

Here the CDR3 is given as CASSPSLGLSYEQYF. The DNA reads TGTGCCAGCAGCCCGTCCCTAGGACTCTCCTACGAGCAGTACTTC. Recombination joined TRBV7-2 with TRBJ2-7; the best D guess is TRBD2, with 5 bases matching. The cysteine opens and the phenylalanine closes a CDR3 of 15 amino acids. Solely the CDR3 DNA is kept, with 45 bases framed from the first base. Trimming takes 5 bases from V and 0 bases from J, and the germline ends sit 14 bases apart. CDR1 is given as SGHTA and CDR2 as FQGNSA, both from the germline V gene. Supplemented by the reference TRBV7-2 and TRBJ2-7 proteins around the CDR3, the complete variable domain is GAGVSQSPSNKVTEKGKDVELRCDPISGHTALYWYRQSLGQGLEFLIYFQGNSAPDKSGLPSDRFSAERTGGSVSTLTIQRTQQEDSAVYLCASSPSLGLSYEQYFGPGTRLTVT.